The 11 T cell receptor beta chains listed next were all sequenced from one sample in a study of cytomegalovirus exposure and HLA in healthy donors. In the PCR, 60 Vbeta and 13 Jbeta primers were used. Assay used: immunoSEQ multiplex PCR; TCRdb lists only in-frame clones, some missing. The sample has approximately 100,000 clones, 81% seen once. Input material: PBMCs. The receptors were gathered from a woman aged 30 to 39 in good health and CMV-seronegative.

The J gene is TRBJ1-1, the V gene TRBV4-2; D perhaps matches TRBD1 (6 bases). Germline V gives CDR1 LGHNA, CDR2 YNFKEQ. The CDR3 is made up of 16 amino acids. V lost 0 bases and J lost 10, with 21 bases in between. The CDR3 region has the DNA TGTGCCAGCAGCCAAGATAGGCGACAGGTAAAGTTTGGAGCTTTCTTT. This translates into CASSQDRRQVKFGAFF.

This clone occurred a few times. The chain uses TRBV5-4 and TRBJ2-7, with 7 bases lining up with TRBD2. The CDR3 runs to 15 residues. J was trimmed by 5 bases and V by 1 base; bases with no gene match: 9. Germline CDR1 and CDR2: SGHNT and YYREEE (reference sequence). Here the CDR3 DNA reads TGTGCCAGCAGCTTGAGAGTGGGAGGGCCCCACGAGCAGTACTTC. Protein: CASSLRVGGPHEQYF. Complete variable domain (other parts from reference TRBV5-4 and TRBJ2-7): ETGVTQSPTHLIKTRGQQVTLRCSSQSGHNTVSWYQQALGQGPQFIFQYYREEENGRGNFPPRFSGLQFPNYSSELNVNALELDDSALYLCASSLRVGGPHEQYFGPGTRLTVT.

The chain carries TRBV19 and TRBJ2-1; 15 bases are a match to TRBD2. Germline CDR1 LNHDA, CDR2 SQIVND (reference sequence). The CDR3 spans 16 residues. The J segment lost 10 bases and the V segment lost 0 bases, leaving 4 bases of the junction unmatched. CDR3 sequence (DNA): TGTGCCAGTAGTATAGACGGGACTAGCGGGAGGACCGAGCAGTTCTTC. This codes for CASSIDGTSGRTEQFF.

The chain carries TRBV9 and TRBJ2-3, with 10 nucleotides matching TRBD2. The length of the CDR3 is 16 residues. Trimming removed 0 bases from V and 2 bases from J; junction bases left unmatched: 3. Per germline, CDR1 SGDLS and CDR2 YYNGEE. The CDR3 here is CASSVGLAGATDTQYF. Written as DNA, the CDR3 is TGTGCCAGCAGCGTAGGGCTAGCGGGGGCCACAGATACGCAGTATTTT.

V and J are TRBV30 and TRBJ2-7; TRBD2 is a possible D gene (5 bases). The germline V and J ends were trimmed by 5 bases and 5 bases, with 10 bases remaining between them. The CDR3 runs 11 residues. Looked up from germline, CDR1 is GTSNPN and CDR2 is SVGIG (reference sequence). The CDR3 sequence: CAWAGVDEQYF. CDR3 coding DNA: TGTGCCTGGGCCGGGGTGGACGAGCAGTACTTC.

The chain recombines TRBV25-1 with TRBJ2-5; maybe TRBD2 (6 bases). From germline, CDR1 is MGHDK and CDR2 SYGVNS. The CDR3 loop spans 13 amino acids. V was pared by 5 bases and J by 7 bases, with 14 bases between. CDR3 DNA sequence: TGTGCCAGCAGTACCCCCGGGGAGGTGACCCAGTACTTC. Its protein product is CASSTPGEVTQYF.

The chain couples TRBV4-3 to TRBJ2-7; 9 bases line up with TRBD2. Germline assignment: CDR1 LGHNA and CDR2 YSLEER. J gave up 3 bases and V 1 base, and 1 base lay outside the gene matches. This CDR3 has 14 amino acids. The chain's CDR3 is CASSQGLAVYEQYF. The CDR3 bases are TGCGCCAGCAGCCAAGGACTAGCGGTCTACGAGCAGTACTTC.

The rearrangement uses TRBV9 and TRBJ2-2; D perhaps matches TRBD2 (6 bases). The V end lost 1 base, the J end lost 6 bases, and 10 bases lay between the germline ends. Per germline, CDR1 SGDLS and CDR2 YYNGEE. This CDR3 is built from 14 residues. CDR3 loop: CASSVLGGSGELFF. In DNA form, the CDR3 reads TGTGCCAGCAGCGTACTAGGAGGGTCCGGGGAGCTGTTTTTT.

This clone has only a few counts. This chain connects TRBV10-3 to TRBJ2-7; the match to TRBD2 covers 15 bases. The CDR3 has 16 residues. Germline loops: CDR1 ENHRY, CDR2 SYGVKD. The V gene end was trimmed by 4 bases and the J gene end by 3 bases; junction bases not matched to a gene: 4. The CDR3: CAISGGLAGGHYEQYF. CDR3 coding DNA: TGTGCCATCAGTGGGGGACTAGCGGGAGGACACTACGAGCAGTACTTC.

V and J are TRBV2 and TRBJ2-1; TRBD2 matches 8 bases. The J segment lost 7 bases and the V segment lost 3 bases, leaving 8 bases of the junction unmatched. The germline gives CDR1 SNHLY, CDR2 FYNNEI. There are 15 residues in the CDR3. The DNA of the CDR3 is TGTGCCAGCAGTGAGCCGGGAGGGGTTAAAAATGAGCAGTTCTTC. It translates to CASSEPGGVKNEQFF. The full variable domain, rest sourced from reference TRBV2 and TRBJ2-1, is EPEVTQTPSHQVTQMGQEVILRCVPISNHLYFYWYRQILGQKVEFLVSFYNNEISEKSEIFDDQFSVERPDGSNFTLKIRSTKLEDSAMYFCASSEPGGVKNEQFFGPGTRLTVL.

The gene calls are TRBV18 and TRBJ2-3; 12 positions match TRBD2. There are 16 residues in the CDR3. Looked up from germline, CDR1 is KGHSH and CDR2 is LQKENI. V was pared by 4 bases and J by 5 bases, with 7 bases of the junction left unmatched. CDR3 bases: TGTGCCAGCTCACGACAACTAGCGGGAGGAGGAGATACGCAGTATTTT. It translates to CASSRQLAGGGDTQYF. The full variable domain, completed using reference TRBV18 and TRBJ2-3, is NAGVMQNPRHLVRRRGQEARLRCSPMKGHSHVYWYRQLPEEGLKFMVYLQKENIIDESGMPKERFSAEFPKEGPSILRIQQVVRGDSAAYFCASSRQLAGGGDTQYFGPGTRLTVL.